Presented here are 15 T cell receptor beta chains from one specimen sequenced in a study of T cell responses to AZD1222 COVID-19 vaccine. Assay: immunoSEQ multiplex PCR; the TCRdb copy retains only in-frame clones and omits some. The sample contains around 70,000 clones, 75% to 85% of which appear only once. This specimen was peripheral blood, taken on day 0 of MenACWY control vaccination. These receptor sequences come from an adult in good health.

The chain joins TRBV6-2 or TRBV6-3 to TRBJ1-2; 7 nucleotides align to TRBD1. The V gene's germline CDR1 is MNHEY and CDR2 SVGEGT. The ends lost 2 bases at V and 5 bases at J; junction bases unmatched: 8. CDR3 size: 15 residues. CDR3 nucleotide sequence: TGTGCCAGCAGTTACCGGGACAGCTTAGGATATGGCTACACCTTC. This encodes CASSYRDSLGYGYTF.

The chain couples TRBV29-1 to TRBJ2-2, with unresolved D. Germline loops: CDR1 SQVTM, CDR2 ANQGSEA. This CDR3 region has 11 residues. The V and J ends lost 7 bases and 5 bases respectively, with 8 bases between them. CDR3 protein: CSAQRTGELFF. As DNA, the CDR3 is TGCAGCGCCCAGAGGACCGGGGAGCTGTTTTTT.

On this clone: Other DNA sequences of this sample code for an identical CDR3. This chain joins TRBV20-1 and TRBJ2-5; the D is unclear. The length of the CDR3 is 11 residues. CDR1 is DFQATT, CDR2 SNEGSKA, per germline (reference sequence). V dropped 2 bases and J dropped 3 bases, with 4 bases sitting between them. The CDR3 loop is CSARREETQYF. The CDR3 nucleotides read TGCAGTGCTAGACGCGAAGAGACCCAGTACTTC.

The V gene is TRBV7-8, the J gene TRBJ1-2; a possible D gene is TRBD1 (5 bases). This CDR3 contains 13 residues. V shed 4 bases and J shed 4 bases, with 10 bases lying between them. CDR1 and CDR2 from the germline V gene are SGHVS and FQNEAQ. CDR3 sequence: CASSSRDFYGYTF. The CDR3 bases are TGTGCCAGCAGCTCCCGGGACTTCTATGGCTACACCTTC. Combining the CDR3 with reference TRBV7-8 and TRBJ1-2 gives the whole variable domain GAGVSQSPRYKVAKRGQDVALRCDPISGHVSLFWYQQALGQGPEFLTYFQNEAQLDKSGLPSDRFFAERPEGSVSTLKIQRTQQEDSAVYLCASSSRDFYGYTFGSGTRLTVV.

This chain connects TRBV19 to TRBJ1-5; 11 bases are a match to TRBD1. CDR1 is LNHDA and CDR2 is SQIVND in the germline V gene (reference sequence). The CDR3 is made up of 17 amino acids. J was trimmed by 6 bases and V by 5 bases; bases with no gene match: 12. CDR3 in amino acids: CASSAGTGGPPGQPQHF. As DNA, the CDR3 is TGTGCCAGTAGTGCAGGGACAGGGGGACCCCCCGGTCAGCCCCAGCATTTT.

This rearrangement joins TRBV7-8 to TRBJ2-7; TRBD1 matches at 9 bases. There are 15 residues in the CDR3. Germline loops: CDR1 SGHVS, CDR2 FQNEAQ. V lost 3 bases to trimming and J lost 6 bases; unmatched junction nucleotides: 9. CDR3 residues: CASSFKPGQGAEQYF. Written as DNA, the CDR3 is TGTGCCAGCAGCTTTAAACCGGGACAGGGAGCCGAGCAGTACTTC.

The chain has TRBV4-1 and TRBJ2-1; 14 nucleotides line up with TRBD2. Per the germline V gene, CDR1 is MGHRA and CDR2 is YSYEKL. Germline trimming cut 5 bases from V and 6 bases from J; bases unmatched to any gene: 6. There are 16 residues in the CDR3. The DNA of the CDR3 is TGCGCCAGCAGCGATGGACTAGCGGGAGGTGGCAATGAGCAGTTCTTC. Translating gives CASSDGLAGGGNEQFF.

The chain carries TRBV9 and TRBJ2-3, with D perhaps assigned TRBD1 or TRBD2 (5 bases each). From germline, CDR1 is SGDLS and CDR2 YYNGEE. V was cut by 3 bases and J by 4 bases, with 9 bases left in between. The CDR3 consists of 13 residues. The CDR3 region has the DNA TGTGCCAGCAGCGCAGGGAGTCCAGATACGCAGTATTTT. It codes for CASSAGSPDTQYF.

CDR3 in amino acids: CASSFGPTRRQYF. CDR3 coding DNA: TGTGCCAGCAGTTTCGGCCCGACTCGGAGGCAGTATTTT. This rearrangement joins TRBV12-3 or TRBV12-4 to TRBJ2-3, with D unclear. V lost 3 bases, J lost 11 bases, and 15 bases lay in between. The CDR3 length is 13 residues.

This chain joins TRBV6-2 or TRBV6-3 and TRBJ2-2; no clear D. V shed 2 bases and J shed 7 bases, with 5 bases lying between them. The CDR3 sequence is 12 residues long. CDR1 is MNHEY, CDR2 SVGEGT, per germline. CDR3 coding DNA: TGTGCCAGCAGTTACGAGAGCGGGGAGCTGTTTTTT. This codes for CASSYESGELFF.

The V call is TRBV9, the J call TRBJ2-7; TRBD1 aligns across 9 bases. Germline trimming cut 4 bases from V and 1 base from J; bases unmatched to any gene: 6. The CDR3 spans 15 residues. CDR1 SGDLS and CDR2 YYNGEE come from the germline V gene. CDR3 bases: TGTGCCAGCAGCTCCGGGACAGGGCGATCCTACGAGCAGTACTTC. Translated: CASSSGTGRSYEQYF.

The V and J genes are TRBV6-2 or TRBV6-3 and TRBJ1-5; D remains unclear. Trimming took 5 bases from V and 0 from J, leaving 8 bases between them. Germline V gene data show CDR1 as MNHEY and CDR2 as SVGEGT. The CDR3 contains 14 residues. CDR3 sequence reads: CASSRGLSNQPQHF. CDR3 DNA sequence: TGTGCCAGCAGTCGAGGACTTAGCAATCAGCCCCAGCATTTT.

This clone turned up a few times. V is TRBV30 and J is TRBJ2-7; 9 nucleotides agree with TRBD2. The CDR3 consists of 16 residues. Germline V gene sequence: CDR1 GTSNPN, CDR2 SVGIG (reference sequence). V lost 0 bases, J lost 7 bases, and 13 bases stayed unmatched. The CDR3 loop is CAWSVPGLALMAEQYF. The CDR3 DNA reads TGTGCCTGGAGTGTACCCGGACTAGCGCTCATGGCGGAGCAGTACTTC.

V gene TRBV6-2 or TRBV6-3 combines with J gene TRBJ1-5; perhaps TRBD1 as D (6 bases). This CDR3 has 14 amino acids. The germline V gene encodes CDR1 MNHEY and CDR2 SVGEGT. Trimming removed 6 bases at V and 9 bases at J, with 18 bases between. The CDR3 reads CASSIQGNFGPQHF. The CDR3 bases are TGTGCCAGCAGCATACAGGGCAACTTTGGGCCCCAGCATTTT.

This clone was observed a handful of times. The chain combines TRBV2 with TRBJ2-7; the D gene is possibly TRBD1 (6 bases). The CDR3 spans 11 residues. Germline lookup yields CDR1 SNHLY and CDR2 FYNNEI. V lost 11 bases to trimming and J lost 2 bases, with 10 bases between them. The CDR3 DNA is TGTGCCTCTGGGGACACCTACGAGCAGTACTTC. The encoded protein is CASGDTYEQYF. The complete variable domain, with remaining parts taken from reference TRBV2 and TRBJ2-7, reads EPEVTQTPSHQVTQMGQEVILRCVPISNHLYFYWYRQILGQKVEFLVSFYNNEISEKSEIFDDQFSVERPDGSNFTLKIRSTKLEDSAMYFCASGDTYEQYFGPGTRLTVT.